Included here is one T cell receptor (beta chain) sequence, with context. The antigen is undetermined. One junction end disagrees with the germline gene, perhaps due to a read error. This sample is drawn from a study of early T cells in non-severe SARS-CoV-2 infection. At the level of the study: Unsorted whole blood bulk RNA was sequenced, with unpaired chains. Overall study results and limits: Missing private and CD4 specificities, VDJdb matching favored anti-spike CD8 responses.

This CDR3 is built from 19 residues. Germline values: CDR1 SGHRS, CDR2 YFSETQ. Individual cDNA molecules were tagged with unique molecular identifiers, the study reported. MiXCR, applied by TCRdb to the 5' RACE reads, yields one record per CDR3 protein. Of under 70,000 distinct CDR3 sequences in the sample, 11% are singletons; the top ten hold 3.5% to 4%. The TCR originated in an adult who was a healthcare worker with PCR-confirmed SARS-CoV-2 infection or an uninfected control (not recorded which). What was sequenced was whole blood. The rearrangement joins TRBV5-1 to TRBJ2-7; D might be TRBD1 (5 bases). DNA of the CDR3: TGCGTCAGCAGCTTTAGATCGGCAGGCTCGGAATATATCGCAGGGGAGCAGTACTTC. It encodes CVSSFRSAGSEYIAGEQYF. The entire variable domain, with the rest obtained from reference TRBV5-1 and TRBJ2-7, is as follows: KAGVTQTPRYLIKTRGQQVTLSCSPISGHRSVSWYQQTPGQGLQFLFEYFSETQRNKGNFPGRFSGRQFSNSRSEMNVSTLELGDSALYLCVSSFRSAGSEYIAGEQYFGPGTRLTVT.